This T cell receptor (beta chain) was sequenced for a study of graft-versus-host responses after intestinal transplantation. About the research overall: Recipients uniformly received anti-thymocyte globulin induction, followed by tacrolimus and steroids for 3 to 4 years.

V gave up 5 bases and J gave up 4 bases, with 11 bases separating them. This CDR3 spans 14 amino acids. CDR1 and CDR2 from the germline V gene are WSHSY and SAAADI. TCRdb's table, derived via immunoSEQ multiplex PCR, lists solely in-frame clones and lacks some. The sample lists about 78,000 clones, roughly 84% occurring once. Concerning this clone itself: Its antigen is still unknown.

Study-wide results and caveats: Early post-transplant falls in HvG clones accompanied the peak levels of circulating GvH clones.

This receptor was taken from a human donor who was the organ donor for an intestinal transplant. This chain connects TRBV10-2 to TRBJ2-2; D not resolved. This specimen consisted of unstimulated CD8+ T cells sorted from spleen or lymph node cells, obtained before transplant. Written as DNA, the CDR3 is TGCGCCAGCAGTTGGGCAGAATCCACCGGGGAGCTGTTTTTT. Amino acid sequence: CASSWAESTGELFF.